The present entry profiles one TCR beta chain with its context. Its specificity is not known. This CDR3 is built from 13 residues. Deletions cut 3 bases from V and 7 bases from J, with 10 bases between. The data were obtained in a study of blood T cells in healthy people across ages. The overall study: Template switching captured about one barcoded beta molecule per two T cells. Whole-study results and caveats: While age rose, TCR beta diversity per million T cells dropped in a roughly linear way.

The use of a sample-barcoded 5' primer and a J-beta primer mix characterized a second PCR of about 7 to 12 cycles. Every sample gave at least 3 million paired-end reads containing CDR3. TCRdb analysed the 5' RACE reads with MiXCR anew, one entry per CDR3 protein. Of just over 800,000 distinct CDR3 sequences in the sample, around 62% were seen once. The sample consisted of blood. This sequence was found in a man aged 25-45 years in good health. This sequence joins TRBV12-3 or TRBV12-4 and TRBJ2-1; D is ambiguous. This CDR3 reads CASSLVHLNEQFF. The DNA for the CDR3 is TGTGCCAGCAGTTTGGTCCATCTTAATGAGCAGTTCTTC.